The 24 T cell receptor beta chains below were found in one sample sequenced in a study of OX40 agonist ivuxolimab in advanced cancers. Measured with immunoSEQ multiplex PCR; TCRdb has only the in-frame clones, and not every one. The sample records 65,000 to 95,000 clones, 87% being singletons. This material consisted of CD4+ or CD8+ T cells sorted from blood, taken in a trial of the OX40 agonist ivuxolimab. The receptors were gathered from an adult with an advanced solid tumor such as melanoma, head and neck, liver or kidney cancer.

The V gene is TRBV4-1, the J gene TRBJ2-5; D possibly corresponds to TRBD2 (6 bases). V was cut by 0 bases and J by 4 bases, with 12 bases left in between. CDR1 and CDR2 from the germline V gene are MGHRA and YSYEKL. This CDR3 is built from 15 residues. CDR3 nucleotides: TGCGCCAGCAGCCAAGATTACGGGGGAGGAGAGACCCAGTACTTC. Translation gives CASSQDYGGGETQYF.

The rearrangement uses TRBV6-1 and TRBJ2-7; D perhaps matches TRBD1 (5 bases). Germline V gives CDR1 MNHNS, CDR2 SASEGT. CDR3 size: 12 residues. V shed 5 bases and J shed 5 bases, with 10 bases lying between them. The chain's CDR3 is CASSIDRHEQYF. CDR3 DNA: TGTGCCAGCAGTATCGACAGACACGAGCAGTACTTC.

The chain carries TRBV4-1 and TRBJ2-1; 8 nucleotides align to TRBD2. CDR1 is MGHRA and CDR2 is YSYEKL in the germline V gene. The CDR3 totals 14 residues. Germline trimming cut 2 bases from V and 16 bases from J; bases unmatched to any gene: 13. CDR3 in DNA: TGCGCCAGCAGCCAACCCCTCACCGGGACTAGGCGATTCTTC. As protein: CASSQPLTGTRRFF.

This chain joins TRBV28 and TRBJ1-2, with 7 bases identical to TRBD1. After removal of 9 bases from V and 4 bases from J, the junction contained 11 bases not matched to a gene. The CDR3 totals 14 residues. Germline CDR1 and CDR2: MDHEN and SYDVKM. In DNA form, the CDR3 reads TGTGCCAGTTCGCCGGGACAGACCATCTATGGCTACACCTTC. Translation gives CASSPGQTIYGYTF.

V gene TRBV20-1 combines with J gene TRBJ1-2, with D perhaps matching TRBD1 (5 bases). This CDR3 comprises 11 residues. V lost 5 bases to trimming and J lost 4 bases, with 8 bases between them. Germline V gene lookup returns CDR1 DFQATT and CDR2 SNEGSKA (reference sequence). CDR3 sequence (DNA): TGCAGTGCTGGGGGAATCTATGGCTACACCTTC. As protein: CSAGGIYGYTF.

This chain links TRBV6-1 with TRBJ2-3; D possibly corresponds to TRBD2 (5 bases). The germline gives CDR1 MNHNS, CDR2 SASEGT. This CDR3 spans 11 amino acids. The CDR3 region has the DNA TGTGCGATAAAACGGGGAAGCGGTCAGTATTTT. This translates into CAIKRGSGQYF.

J is TRBJ2-5 and V is TRBV2; D gene uncertain. V shed 7 bases and J shed 1 base, with 4 bases lying between them. Germline V CDR1 and CDR2: SNHLY, FYNNEI. The CDR3 is 11 residues long. Written as DNA, the CDR3 is TGTGCCAGCATGCCCCAAGAGACCCAGTACTTC. It codes for CASMPQETQYF.

CDR3: CASSQEAPIFLVKLFF. Written as DNA, the CDR3 is TGCGCCAGCAGCCAAGAGGCACCAATTTTCCTGGTAAAACTGTTTTTT. The chain joins TRBV4-1 to TRBJ1-4; D is unresolved. This CDR3 spans 16 amino acids. The V gene's germline CDR1 is MGHRA and CDR2 YSYEKL. Trimming removed 0 bases at V and 10 bases at J, with 18 bases between.

The chain couples TRBV5-4 to TRBJ2-7; TRBD2 agrees at 13 bases. This CDR3 has 16 amino acids. Germline V lookup: CDR1 SGHNT, CDR2 YYREEE (reference sequence). Trimming cost V 4 bases and J 2 bases; bases outside gene matches: 6. In nucleotides, the CDR3 is TGTGCCAGCAGCCCTCCGGGACTAGCGGGAACCTACGAGCAGTACTTC. It translates to CASSPPGLAGTYEQYF. The variable domain in full, completed from reference TRBV5-4 and TRBJ2-7, reads ETGVTQSPTHLIKTRGQQVTLRCSSQSGHNTVSWYQQALGQGPQFIFQYYREEENGRGNFPPRFSGLQFPNYSSELNVNALELDDSALYLCASSPPGLAGTYEQYFGPGTRLTVT.

The chain links TRBV7-9 to TRBJ2-7; a weak D match, TRBD1 (5 bases). Per the germline V gene, CDR1 is SEHNR and CDR2 is FQNEAQ (reference sequence). Deletions cut 1 base from V and 7 bases from J, with 17 bases between. The CDR3 has 15 residues. In DNA form, the CDR3 reads TGTGCCAGCAGCTTAGAGGTTGTAGGGGAAGGTGAGCAGTACTTC. It is translated as CASSLEVVGEGEQYF.

The CDR3 sequence is CASSYPRGSYEQYF. The CDR3 DNA follows: TGTGCCAGCAGTTACCCGCGGGGGTCCTACGAGCAGTACTTC. This sequence joins TRBV6-5 and TRBJ2-7, with 7 positions matching TRBD2. The length of the CDR3 is 14 residues. Germline CDR1 is MNHEY and CDR2 is SVGAGI. The junction had 2 bases not matched to a gene; V was cut back by 2 bases and J by 1 base.

The sample holds a few counts of this clone. The chain links TRBV7-9 to TRBJ1-2; D ambiguous. There are 13 residues in the CDR3. V was shortened by 5 bases and J by 7 bases, with 14 bases between the two germline ends. Germline lookup yields CDR1 SEHNR and CDR2 FQNEAQ (reference sequence). CDR3 DNA sequence: TGTGCCAGCAGCCAGCTCGGGGTGCGTGGCTACACCTTC. Protein: CASSQLGVRGYTF.

This clone was seen a handful of times. This sequence joins TRBV19 and TRBJ1-2, with TRBD1 as a possible D gene (6 bases). CDR1 is LNHDA, CDR2 SQIVND, per germline (reference sequence). CDR3 length: 15 residues. V shed 6 bases and J shed 3 bases, with 17 bases lying between them. The CDR3 loop is CASRVRPQGYYGYTF. CDR3 bases: TGTGCCAGTAGAGTCAGACCACAGGGATACTATGGCTACACCTTC.

This chain uses TRBV6-5 with TRBJ2-7; TRBD2 matches 14 bases. Germline V lookup: CDR1 MNHEY, CDR2 SVGAGI. J gave up 6 bases and V 6 bases, and 7 bases lay outside the gene matches. CDR3 size: 15 residues. The CDR3 DNA is TGTGCCAGCAGCAGCGGGACTAGCGGGGGAGGCGAGCAGTACTTC. Residues: CASSSGTSGGGEQYF.

This clone was counted only a few times. V and J are TRBV2 and TRBJ2-7; D possibly uses TRBD1 or TRBD2 (5 bases each). V lost 4 bases and J 3 bases, leaving 13 bases between the germline ends. This CDR3 has 14 residues. Germline V gene lookup returns CDR1 SNHLY and CDR2 FYNNEI. The CDR3 sequence is CASSVNGGYYEQYF. The CDR3 coding sequence is TGTGCCAGCAGTGTCAATGGGGGTTACTACGAGCAGTACTTC.

The chain recombines TRBV20-1 with TRBJ2-1; D is ambiguous. The CDR3 length is 11 residues. The germline CDR1 and CDR2 sequences are DFQATT and SNEGSKA (reference sequence). Deletions cut 0 bases from V and 10 bases from J, with 7 bases between. The CDR3: CSARETSEQFF. As DNA, the CDR3 is TGCAGTGCTAGAGAAACGTCCGAGCAGTTCTTC.

The J gene is TRBJ1-5, the V gene TRBV7-9, with D unresolved. The CDR3 has 14 amino acids. V was cut by 5 bases and J by 0 bases, with 8 bases left in between. Germline V gene lookup returns CDR1 SEHNR and CDR2 FQNEAQ (reference sequence). In nucleotides, the CDR3 is TGTGCCAGCAGCGCTACGTATAGCAATCAGCCCCAGCATTTT. It encodes CASSATYSNQPQHF.

The V call is TRBV28, the J call TRBJ1-1; the D gene is possibly TRBD1 (6 bases). Germline CDR1 and CDR2: MDHEN and SYDVKM. The CDR3 extends over 15 amino acids. V gave up 10 bases and J gave up 1 base, with 19 bases separating them. Here the CDR3 DNA reads TGTGCCACCACCGGGGGGGGGCTCGGGAACACTGAAGCTTTCTTT. This encodes CATTGGGLGNTEAFF.

This clone was observed a few times. The chain uses TRBV30 and TRBJ2-7, with D maybe TRBD1 (6 bases). The CDR3 length is 14 residues. Between the trimmed V and J ends, which lost 4 bases and 3 bases, there was a span of 16 bases. The germline V gene has CDR1 GTSNPN and CDR2 SVGIG (reference sequence). The CDR3 reads CAWKKGQGSYEQYF. CDR3 in DNA: TGTGCCTGGAAGAAGGGGCAGGGGAGCTACGAGCAGTACTTC.

CDR3 residues: CASSIPSSYNEQFF. The CDR3 bases are TGTGCCAGCAGCATCCCGAGCTCCTACAATGAGCAGTTCTTC. The chain uses TRBV28 and TRBJ2-1; D gene ambiguous. The CDR3 totals 14 residues. The V and J ends lost 6 bases and 0 bases respectively, with 9 bases between them. Germline V gene lookup returns CDR1 MDHEN and CDR2 SYDVKM.

The V and J genes are TRBV6-6 and TRBJ2-7; D may be TRBD1 (5 bases). In germline, CDR1 is MNHNY, CDR2 SVGAGI (reference sequence). V was clipped by 0 bases and J by 7 bases, with 16 bases between them. The CDR3 is 15 amino acids. CDR3 nucleotides: TGTGCCAGCAGTTACTCGAGCCAGGGAAGCCGGGAGCAGTACTTC. Amino acids: CASSYSSQGSREQYF.

The chain links TRBV7-2 to TRBJ1-5; possible D gene TRBD1, 5 bases. There are 18 residues in the CDR3. The germline gives CDR1 SGHTA, CDR2 FQGNSA. Trimming pared 4 bases from V and 2 bases from J, leaving 21 bases between. CDR3 sequence reads: CASSSPGTTLGGNQPQHF. Written as DNA, the CDR3 is TGTGCCAGCAGCTCTCCCGGGACTACCTTGGGGGGCAATCAGCCCCAGCATTTT. The variable domain in full, completed from reference TRBV7-2 and TRBJ1-5, reads GAGVSQSPSNKVTEKGKDVELRCDPISGHTALYWYRQSLGQGLEFLIYFQGNSAPDKSGLPSDRFSAERTGGSVSTLTIQRTQQEDSAVYLCASSSPGTTLGGNQPQHFGDGTRLSIL.

The rearrangement links TRBV10-1 to TRBJ2-2; 13 nucleotides line up with TRBD2. From germline, CDR1 is WNHNN and CDR2 SYGVQD (reference sequence). V lost 6 bases to trimming and J lost 1 base; unmatched junction nucleotides: 8. The CDR3 loop spans 18 amino acids. The CDR3 nucleotides read TGCGCCAGCAGCTCTATCGGGACTAGCGGGGTGAACACCGGGGAGCTGTTTTTT. Protein sequence: CASSSIGTSGVNTGELFF.

V is TRBV7-2 and J is TRBJ1-1; D is possibly TRBD1 (6 bases). This CDR3 comprises 13 residues. Germline-derived CDR1 and CDR2 are SGHTA and FQGNSA. The V end was cut by 2 bases, the J end by 4 bases, with 8 bases between. CDR3 protein: CASSLTGATEAFF. The CDR3 DNA reads TGTGCCAGCAGCTTAACGGGGGCCACTGAAGCTTTCTTT.